Listed below are T cell receptor beta chains from one sample, sequenced in a study of blood T cell repertoires in COVID-19. TCRdb keeps only in-frame clones here, not all; method: immunoSEQ multiplex PCR. The sample comprises roughly 100,000 clones, approximately 69% of which are singletons, and less than 6.5% rests with the top ten. The material sequenced was peripheral blood. The receptors were sampled from an elderly man with acute or convalescent COVID-19. CDR3s include the opening cysteine and the closing phenylalanine or tryptophan. Fields, in order: CDR3 DNA, CDR3 protein, CDR3 length, J gene, D gene, clone size, V gene. A D gene is named only where the DNA matches it firmly. Clone size is given for some rows only: seen once, a few or many times, or a class if the clone is expanded.

CDR3nt: TGTGCCAGCAGCTTGGATCCCCGGACAGGGGCTTTCTTT
CDR3aa: CASSLDPRTGAFF
len: 13
j_gene: TRBJ1-1
d_gene: TRBD1
abundance: few
v_gene: TRBV5-4

CDR3nt: TGTGCCAGCAGTTTCCTTGGGAGATCCCTCCACTTT
CDR3aa: CASSFLGRSLHF
len: 12
j_gene: TRBJ1-6
d_gene: .
abundance: .
v_gene: TRBV12-3/TRBV12-4

CDR3nt: TGTGCCAGCAGCCCTACTAGCGTTGTTAGCACAGATACGCAGTATTTT
CDR3aa: CASSPTSVVSTDTQYF
len: 16
j_gene: TRBJ2-3
d_gene: TRBD2
abundance: .
v_gene: TRBV5-4

CDR3nt: TGTGCCAGCAGTGAGAGGACAGGCTCTGGAAACACCATATATTTT
CDR3aa: CASSERTGSGNTIYF
len: 15
j_gene: TRBJ1-3
d_gene: TRBD1
abundance: .
v_gene: TRBV2

CDR3nt: TGTGCCAGCAGTTTTGGTATTGGACAGGGGGGTCAGCCCCAGCATTTT
CDR3aa: CASSFGIGQGGQPQHF
len: 16
j_gene: TRBJ1-5
d_gene: TRBD1
abundance: .
v_gene: TRBV28

CDR3nt: TGTGCCAGCAGTGAAGGTCTAGCCAAAAACATTCAGTACTTC
CDR3aa: CASSEGLAKNIQYF
len: 14
j_gene: TRBJ2-4
d_gene: .
abundance: .
v_gene: TRBV2

CDR3nt: TGTGCCAGTAGTATAGTAACTAGCCGTACGCAGTATTTT
CDR3aa: CASSIVTSRTQYF
len: 13
j_gene: TRBJ2-3
d_gene: .
abundance: .
v_gene: TRBV19

CDR3nt: TGTGCCAGCAGGCGCGGGGGGAGTCTGGCAGATACGCAGTATTTT
CDR3aa: CASRRGGSLADTQYF
len: 15
j_gene: TRBJ2-3
d_gene: TRBD2
abundance: .
v_gene: TRBV7-9

CDR3nt: TGCGCCAGCAGCCATACTCCCGGGACCCAGTACTTC
CDR3aa: CASSHTPGTQYF
len: 12
j_gene: TRBJ2-5
d_gene: .
abundance: .
v_gene: TRBV5-1

CDR3nt: TGTGCCAGCCGAACGGTTGGCGGGGTCTCCTACAATGAGCAGTTCTTC
CDR3aa: CASRTVGGVSYNEQFF
len: 16
j_gene: TRBJ2-1
d_gene: .
abundance: .
v_gene: TRBV18

CDR3nt: TGTGCCAGCGCCGAAGAGGGCCTCCACAATGAGCAGTTCTTC
CDR3aa: CASAEEGLHNEQFF
len: 14
j_gene: TRBJ2-1
d_gene: .
abundance: .
v_gene: TRBV27

CDR3nt: TGTGCCAGCACCAAGGGGGGGGCTGGGGCCAACGTCCTGACTTTC
CDR3aa: CASTKGGAGANVLTF
len: 15
j_gene: TRBJ2-6
d_gene: .
abundance: once
v_gene: TRBV27

CDR3nt: TGTGCCAGCAGTGAGACAGGGATATTAAATTCACCCCTCCACTTT
CDR3aa: CASSETGILNSPLHF
len: 15
j_gene: TRBJ1-6
d_gene: TRBD1
abundance: many
v_gene: TRBV6-4

CDR3nt: TGTGCCAGCAGCCAAGAGGCTAGCTTGGTCGCCGGGGAGCTGTTTTTT
CDR3aa: CASSQEASLVAGELFF
len: 16
j_gene: TRBJ2-2
d_gene: .
abundance: .
v_gene: TRBV4-2

CDR3nt: TGCGCCAGCAGCTTGGATATGCAGGGCTCACCAACTAATGAAAAACTGTTTTTT
CDR3aa: CASSLDMQGSPTNEKLFF
len: 18
j_gene: TRBJ1-4
d_gene: .
abundance: .
v_gene: TRBV5-1

CDR3nt: TGTGCCAGCAGGCAGTTACGAGGCTACAATGAGCAGTTCTTC
CDR3aa: CASRQLRGYNEQFF
len: 14
j_gene: TRBJ2-1
d_gene: .
abundance: .
v_gene: TRBV2

CDR3nt: TGCGCCAGCAGGGGGACAGTCGGTAGCAATCAGCCCCAGCATTTT
CDR3aa: CASRGTVGSNQPQHF
len: 15
j_gene: TRBJ1-5
d_gene: TRBD1
abundance: .
v_gene: TRBV10-1

CDR3nt: TGTGCCAGTACGTCCATACAGGGGGCTCCCTATGGCTACACCTTC
CDR3aa: CASTSIQGAPYGYTF
len: 15
j_gene: TRBJ1-2
d_gene: TRBD1
abundance: .
v_gene: TRBV6-5

CDR3nt: TGTGCCAGCAGCCAAGATCCAGATTATGGCTACACCTTC
CDR3aa: CASSQDPDYGYTF
len: 13
j_gene: TRBJ1-2
d_gene: .
abundance: .
v_gene: TRBV3-1/TRBV3-2

CDR3nt: TGCGCCAGCAGCCATTTCACAGGCTCCTACGAGCAGTACTTC
CDR3aa: CASSHFTGSYEQYF
len: 14
j_gene: TRBJ2-7
d_gene: .
abundance: .
v_gene: TRBV4-1

CDR3nt: TGTGCCACCGGGGAGGACAGGGTCTTTTCATCCTACACCTTC
CDR3aa: CATGEDRVFSSYTF
len: 14
j_gene: TRBJ1-2
d_gene: TRBD1
abundance: .
v_gene: TRBV24-1

CDR3nt: TGTGCCAGCAGCCAAGCGGAGACCCAGTACTTC
CDR3aa: CASSQAETQYF
len: 11
j_gene: TRBJ2-5
d_gene: .
abundance: few
v_gene: TRBV3-1/TRBV3-2

CDR3nt: TGTGCCATCTTCGCAGCGGGAGATGGAGATACGCAGTATTTT
CDR3aa: CAIFAAGDGDTQYF
len: 14
j_gene: TRBJ2-3
d_gene: TRBD2
abundance: .
v_gene: TRBV10-3